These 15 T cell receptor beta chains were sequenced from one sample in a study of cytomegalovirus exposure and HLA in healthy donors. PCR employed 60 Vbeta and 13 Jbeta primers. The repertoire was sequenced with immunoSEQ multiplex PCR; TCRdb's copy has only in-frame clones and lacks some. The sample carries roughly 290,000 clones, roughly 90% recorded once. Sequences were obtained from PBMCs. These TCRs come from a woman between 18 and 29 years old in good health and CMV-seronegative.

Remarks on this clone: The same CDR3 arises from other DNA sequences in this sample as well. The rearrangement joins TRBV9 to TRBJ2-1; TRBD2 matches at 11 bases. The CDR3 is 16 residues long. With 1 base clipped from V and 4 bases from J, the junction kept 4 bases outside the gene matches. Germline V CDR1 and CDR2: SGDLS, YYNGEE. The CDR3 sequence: CASSVLLAGGYNEQFF. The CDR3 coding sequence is TGTGCCAGCAGCGTATTGCTAGCGGGGGGTTACAATGAGCAGTTCTTC.

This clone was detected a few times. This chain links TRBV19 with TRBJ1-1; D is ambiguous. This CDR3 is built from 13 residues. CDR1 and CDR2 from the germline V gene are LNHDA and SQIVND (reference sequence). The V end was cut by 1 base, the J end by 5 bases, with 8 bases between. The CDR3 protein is CASSIGVRTEAFF. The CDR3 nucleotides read TGTGCCAGTAGTATAGGGGTGCGGACTGAAGCTTTCTTT.

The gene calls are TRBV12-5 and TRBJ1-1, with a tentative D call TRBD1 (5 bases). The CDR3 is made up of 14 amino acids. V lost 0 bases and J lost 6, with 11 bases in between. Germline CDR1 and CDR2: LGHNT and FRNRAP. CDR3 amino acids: CASGLVPGDAEAFF. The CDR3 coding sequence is TGTGCTAGTGGTTTGGTTCCGGGGGATGCTGAAGCTTTCTTT.

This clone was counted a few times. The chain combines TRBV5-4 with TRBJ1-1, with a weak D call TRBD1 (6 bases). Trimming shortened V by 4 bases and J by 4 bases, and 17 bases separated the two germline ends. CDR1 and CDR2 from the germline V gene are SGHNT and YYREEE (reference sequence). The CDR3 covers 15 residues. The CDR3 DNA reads TGTGCCAGCAGCCTGCACGGGGGGGGGCCCACTGAAGCTTTCTTT. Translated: CASSLHGGGPTEAFF.

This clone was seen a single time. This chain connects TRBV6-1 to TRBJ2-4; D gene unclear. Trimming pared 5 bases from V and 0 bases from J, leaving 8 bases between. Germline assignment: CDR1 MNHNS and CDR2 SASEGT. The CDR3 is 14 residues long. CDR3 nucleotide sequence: TGTGCCAGCAGTCAAACTTTAGCCAAAAACATTCAGTACTTC. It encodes CASSQTLAKNIQYF.

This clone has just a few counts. The CDR3 is CASRQRQGDTGELFF. The CDR3 DNA reads TGTGCCAGTCGACAAAGGCAGGGGGACACCGGGGAGCTGTTTTTT. This chain uses TRBV19 with TRBJ2-2; TRBD1 agrees at 7 bases. After removal of 8 bases from V and 3 bases from J, the junction contained 9 bases not matched to a gene. This CDR3 has 15 residues. CDR1 is LNHDA, CDR2 SQIVND, per germline (reference sequence).

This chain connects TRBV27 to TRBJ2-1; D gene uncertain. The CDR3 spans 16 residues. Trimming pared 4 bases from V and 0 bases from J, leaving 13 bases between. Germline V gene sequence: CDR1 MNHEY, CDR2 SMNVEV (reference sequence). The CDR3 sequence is CASSSTSVSSYNEQFF. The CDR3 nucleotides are TGTGCCAGCAGTTCTACTTCGGTTAGCTCCTACAATGAGCAGTTCTTC.

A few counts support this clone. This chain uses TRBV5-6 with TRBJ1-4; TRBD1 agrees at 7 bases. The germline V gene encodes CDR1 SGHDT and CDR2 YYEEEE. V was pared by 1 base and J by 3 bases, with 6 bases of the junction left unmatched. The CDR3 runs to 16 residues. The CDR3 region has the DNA TGTGCCAGCAGCTTGATCCAGGGGGGCTCTAATGAAAAACTGTTTTTT. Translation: CASSLIQGGSNEKLFF.

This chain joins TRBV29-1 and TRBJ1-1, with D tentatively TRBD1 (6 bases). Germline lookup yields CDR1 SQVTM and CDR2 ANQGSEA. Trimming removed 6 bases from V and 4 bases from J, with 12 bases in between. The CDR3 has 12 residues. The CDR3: CSVPTDSTEAFF. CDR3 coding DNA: TGCAGCGTCCCGACGGACAGCACTGAAGCTTTCTTT.

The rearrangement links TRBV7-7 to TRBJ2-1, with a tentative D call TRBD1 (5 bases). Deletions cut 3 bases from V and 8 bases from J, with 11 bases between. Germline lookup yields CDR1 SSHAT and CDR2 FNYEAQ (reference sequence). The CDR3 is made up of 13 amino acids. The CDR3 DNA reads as TGTGCCAGCAGCTTCGCGCAAGGGGATGAGCAGTTCTTC. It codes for CASSFAQGDEQFF.

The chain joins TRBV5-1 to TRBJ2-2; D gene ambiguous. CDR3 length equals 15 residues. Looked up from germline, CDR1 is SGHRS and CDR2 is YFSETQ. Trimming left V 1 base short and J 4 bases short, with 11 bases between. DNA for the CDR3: TGCGCCAGCAGCTTGTCGCTAGAGTTCACCGGGGAGCTGTTTTTT. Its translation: CASSLSLEFTGELFF.

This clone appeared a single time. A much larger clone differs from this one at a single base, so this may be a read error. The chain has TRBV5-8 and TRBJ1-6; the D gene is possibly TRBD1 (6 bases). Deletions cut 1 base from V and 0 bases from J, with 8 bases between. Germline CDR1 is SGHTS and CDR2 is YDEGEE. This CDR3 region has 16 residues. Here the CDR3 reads CASSLRGSSYNSPLHF. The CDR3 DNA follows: TGTGCCAGCAGCTTGAGGGGGAGCTCCTATAATTCACCCCTCCACTTT.

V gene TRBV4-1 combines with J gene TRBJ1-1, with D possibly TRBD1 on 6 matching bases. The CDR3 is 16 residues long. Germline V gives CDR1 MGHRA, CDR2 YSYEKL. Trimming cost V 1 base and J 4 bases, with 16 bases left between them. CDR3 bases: TGCGCCAGCAGCCAAGCATCCGGGACAAAGGGCACTGAAGCTTTCTTT. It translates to CASSQASGTKGTEAFF.

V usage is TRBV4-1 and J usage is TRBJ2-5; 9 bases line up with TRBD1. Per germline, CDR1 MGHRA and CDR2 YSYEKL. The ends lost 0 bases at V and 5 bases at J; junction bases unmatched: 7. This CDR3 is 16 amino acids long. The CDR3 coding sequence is TGCGCCAGCAGCCAAGATGGGACAGGGCGGCGTGAGACCCAGTACTTC. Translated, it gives CASSQDGTGRRETQYF.

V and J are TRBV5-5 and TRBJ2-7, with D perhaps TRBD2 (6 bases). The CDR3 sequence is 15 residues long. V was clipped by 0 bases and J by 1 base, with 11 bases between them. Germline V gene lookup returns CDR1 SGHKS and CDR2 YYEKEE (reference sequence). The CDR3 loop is CASSLEVGGSYEQYF. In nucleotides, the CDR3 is TGTGCCAGCAGCTTGGAGGTGGGGGGATCCTACGAGCAGTACTTC.